This T cell receptor (beta chain) was sequenced during a study of blood T cell repertoires in COVID-19. CDR1 is MGHRA and CDR2 is YSYEKL in the germline V gene. With 2 bases removed from V and 4 bases from J, the gap between germline ends came to 11 bases. The CDR3 is 14 residues long. Only in-frame clones appear in the TCRdb table, and some are missing; sequencing was by immunoSEQ multiplex PCR. Of fewer than 200,000 clones in the sample, more than 75% were seen once. This sequence originates from a woman aged 70-85 years with COVID-19, enrolled during active disease. Sequencing input: peripheral blood. This chain uses TRBV4-1 with TRBJ1-2; D is unclear. CDR3 loop: CASSQPTETYGYTF. The CDR3 nucleotides read TGCGCCAGCAGCCAACCAACAGAGACCTATGGCTACACCTTC.